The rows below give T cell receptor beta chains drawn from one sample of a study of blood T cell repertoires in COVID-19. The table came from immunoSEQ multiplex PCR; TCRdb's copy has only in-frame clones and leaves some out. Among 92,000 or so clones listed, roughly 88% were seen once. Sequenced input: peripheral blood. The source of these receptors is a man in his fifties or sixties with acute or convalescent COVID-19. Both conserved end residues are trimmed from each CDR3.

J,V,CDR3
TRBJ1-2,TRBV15,ATSRGARGARDYGYT
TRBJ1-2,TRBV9,ASSPRSGTGGWFSGYT
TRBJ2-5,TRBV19,ASSTGQGKRETQY
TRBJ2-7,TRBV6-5,ASSSGMNEQY
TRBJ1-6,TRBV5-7,ASSLAKGRVSPLH
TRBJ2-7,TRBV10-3,AISDVSGSIYEQY
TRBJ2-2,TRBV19,ASSSIAGEFTGELF
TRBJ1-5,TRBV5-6,ASSLGRVNQPQH
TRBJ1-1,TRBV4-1,ASSQGIAGGTEAF
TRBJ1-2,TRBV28,ASSFHQPVST
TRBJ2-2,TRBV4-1,ASSQDVAGGHTGELF
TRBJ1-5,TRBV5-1,ASSLGTGGWQPQH
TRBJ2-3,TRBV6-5,ASSSITGTRADTQY
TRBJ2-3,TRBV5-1,ASSLRQLGTDTQY
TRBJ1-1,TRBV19,ASSIRGSTMNTEAF
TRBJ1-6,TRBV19,ASRGGPGQNNSPLH
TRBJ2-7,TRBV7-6,ASSLGASLAPGEQY
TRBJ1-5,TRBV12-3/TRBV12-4,ASRRGRQPQH
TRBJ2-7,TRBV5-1,ASSPDRGVYEQY
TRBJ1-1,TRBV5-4,ASSLDGQVTEAF
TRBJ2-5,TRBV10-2,ASTGGLETQY
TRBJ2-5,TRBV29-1,SVGVGEETQY
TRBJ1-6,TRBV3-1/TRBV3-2,ASSSERSSYNSPLH
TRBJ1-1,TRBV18,ASSEGQGRAGTEAF
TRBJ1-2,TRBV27,ASSKFLTGTLTLGGYT
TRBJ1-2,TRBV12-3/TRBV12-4,ASRGQGFSYT
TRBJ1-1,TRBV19,ASRRQVSVNTEAF
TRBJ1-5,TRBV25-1,ASSRAGDNQPQH
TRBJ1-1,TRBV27,ASSPIGTGAGSTEAF
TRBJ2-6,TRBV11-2,ASSLGLARSGANVLT
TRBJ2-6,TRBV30,AWSKGGAGANVLT
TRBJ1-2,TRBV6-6,ASSTKGLYGYT
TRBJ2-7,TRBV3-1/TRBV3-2,ASSQDLVSSYEQY
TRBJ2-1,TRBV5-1,ASSPRIAGADEQF
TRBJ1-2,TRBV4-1,ASSQDRGQTYGYT
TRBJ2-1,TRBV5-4,ASSSSGVTNEQF
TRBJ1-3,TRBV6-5,ASRFGQGNTIY
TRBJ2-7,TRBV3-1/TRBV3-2,ASSQVAPGQQY
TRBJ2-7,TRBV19,ASSSSRDSTYEQY
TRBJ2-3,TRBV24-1,ATSDTGTGPDTQY
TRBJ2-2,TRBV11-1,ASSPDRVGTGELF
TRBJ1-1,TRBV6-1,ASSEGGATEAF
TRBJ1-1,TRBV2,ASRVDRGNTEAF